This T cell receptor (beta chain) was found in a study of response to subunit inactivated influenza vaccine. Broader study findings: It was suggested by the authors that few new T cells are recruited by each seasonal influenza vaccination.

In this sample, this clonotype turned up once. Its antigen is unidentified. TCRdb passed the RT-PCR reads through MiXCR, listing each CDR3 protein once. The sample lists about 310,000 distinct CDR3 sequences, roughly 20% occurring once. V lost 4 bases to trimming and J lost 10 bases; unmatched junction nucleotides: 13. The CDR3 extends over 14 amino acids. Germline-derived CDR1 and CDR2 are SGHRS and YFSETQ. This rearrangement joins TRBV5-1 to TRBJ1-1; 7 bases align to TRBD1. The sequenced sample was PBMCs from blood, obtained less than 22 months after vaccination. This receptor was identified in a man aged 45 to 75 who received an inactivated influenza vaccine. CDR3 nucleotide sequence: TGCGCCAGCAGCAGACTCACAGGGGACCTTGGAGCTTTCTTT. The encoded protein is CASSRLTGDLGAFF.